These T cell receptor beta chains were read from a single sample in a study of T cell changes during pregnancy in multiple sclerosis. The data were produced by immunoSEQ multiplex PCR, yet TCRdb's version contains in-frame clones alone and is incomplete. Altogether about 110,000 clones are present, roughly nine tenths being singletons, with the ten largest covering about 1.5%. The sequenced sample was peripheral blood, obtained in the third trimester of pregnancy. These receptors were obtained from a female donor with multiple sclerosis, enrolled in a pregnancy study. CDR3s include the opening cysteine and the closing phenylalanine or tryptophan. A D gene is named only where the DNA matches it firmly. Expanded clones get a size class; other rows say once, few or many, or leave the size out.

clone size	V gene	J gene	D gene	CDR3 DNA	CDR3 protein
.	TRBV28	TRBJ2-5	.	TGTGCCAGCAGTTTATCATCCCCCGGGGTCCAAGAGACCCAGTACTTC	CASSLSSPGVQETQYF
.	TRBV5-4	TRBJ2-1	TRBD2	TGTGCCAGCAGCTTTCCTAGCGGGAGGGACTACAATGAGCAGTTCTTC	CASSFPSGRDYNEQFF
once	TRBV19	TRBJ2-3	TRBD2	TGTGCCAGTAGTATAAGGGGAACTAGCGGCACAGATACGCAGTATTTT	CASSIRGTSGTDTQYF
.	TRBV9	TRBJ2-2	.	TGTGCCAGCAGCCCTCAGGTGGACGGGGAGCTGTTTTTT	CASSPQVDGELFF
once	TRBV19	TRBJ2-7	.	TGTGCCAGTAGTTCCCGAGGGTCGGTAGCGCCGACCTACGAGCAGTACTTC	CASSSRGSVAPTYEQYF
.	TRBV23-1	TRBJ2-2	TRBD2	TGCGCCAGCAGTTTCCCAGGGAGGGGAGAAACCGGGGAGCTGTTTTTT	CASSFPGRGETGELFF
.	TRBV10-2	TRBJ2-3	TRBD2	TGCGCCAGCAGAGTGGACGGGAGGGCCACATTAGATACGCAGTATTTT	CASRVDGRATLDTQYF
.	TRBV2	TRBJ2-3	.	TGTGCCAGCAGTGGGGAGCCTAGCACAGATACGCAGTATTTT	CASSGEPSTDTQYF
.	TRBV5-4	TRBJ1-1	TRBD1	TGTGCCAGCAGCCTACCCGCAGGGGGCGGTGGTGGTGAAGCTTTCTTT	CASSLPAGGGGGEAFF
.	TRBV5-6	TRBJ1-4	.	TGTGCCAGCAGCTTGGTAGGGGTGGATGGTAATGAAAAACTGTTTTTT	CASSLVGVDGNEKLFF
.	TRBV11-2	TRBJ1-1	TRBD1	TGTGCCAGCAGAGGGACAGAGAGGACTGAAGCTTTCTTT	CASRGTERTEAFF
.	TRBV7-6	TRBJ2-1	.	TGTGCCAGCAGCCCGCGCCAGGCGGGTAGAAGGAATGAGCAGTTCTTC	CASSPRQAGRRNEQFF
.	TRBV5-1	TRBJ2-7	TRBD1	TGCGCCAGTCGACAGGGAACCTCCTACGAGCAGTACTTC	CASRQGTSYEQYF
.	TRBV18	TRBJ1-1	.	TGTGCCAGCTCAAGACAGAAGAACACTGAAGCTTTCTTT	CASSRQKNTEAFF